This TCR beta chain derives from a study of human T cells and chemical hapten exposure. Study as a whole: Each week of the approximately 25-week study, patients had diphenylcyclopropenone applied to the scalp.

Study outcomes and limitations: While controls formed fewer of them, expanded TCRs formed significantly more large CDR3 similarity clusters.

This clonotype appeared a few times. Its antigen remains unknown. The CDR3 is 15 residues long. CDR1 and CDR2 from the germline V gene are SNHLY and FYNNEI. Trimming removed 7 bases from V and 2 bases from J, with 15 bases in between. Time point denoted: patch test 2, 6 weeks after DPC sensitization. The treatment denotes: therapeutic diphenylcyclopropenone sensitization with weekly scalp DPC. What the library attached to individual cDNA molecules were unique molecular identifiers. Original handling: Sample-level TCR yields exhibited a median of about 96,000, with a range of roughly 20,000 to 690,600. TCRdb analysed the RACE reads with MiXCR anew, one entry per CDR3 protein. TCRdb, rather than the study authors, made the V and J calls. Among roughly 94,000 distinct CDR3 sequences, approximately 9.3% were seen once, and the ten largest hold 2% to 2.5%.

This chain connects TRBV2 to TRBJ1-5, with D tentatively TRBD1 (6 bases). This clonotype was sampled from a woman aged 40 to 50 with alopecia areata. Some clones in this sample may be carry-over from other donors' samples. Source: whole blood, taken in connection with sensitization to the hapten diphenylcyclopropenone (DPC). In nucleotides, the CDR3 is TGTGCCAGCAAAATGCAGGGGATTGGCAATCAGCCCCAGCATTTT. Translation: CASKMQGIGNQPQHF. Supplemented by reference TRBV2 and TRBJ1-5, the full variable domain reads EPEVTQTPSHQVTQMGQEVILRCVPISNHLYFYWYRQILGQKVEFLVSFYNNEISEKSEIFDDQFSVERPDGSNFTLKIRSTKLEDSAMYFCASKMQGIGNQPQHFGDGTRLSIL.